Each of the 13 T cell receptor beta chains below was sequenced from the same sample in a study of vaccination effects on CD4 cells after COVID-19 (dated by TCRdb to between 2021 and 2024). No antigen has been assigned to these receptors. The library relied on the immunoSEQ multiplex PCR assay. Here the immuneACCESS table is served through TCRdb, limited to in-frame sequences with V and J called. Missing clones are a known gap in these copies; in checked studies unresolved V genes cover under half, and the rest lacks a known reason. Recorded for this sample are tens of thousands of clones; approximately 70% of them occurred a single time. The leading ten clones occupy about 20% of the sample. In the ViraFEST assay, PBMC were stimulated with viral peptide pools, and TCR sequencing was then used to find antigen-specific CD4+ T cell clonotypes based on their expansion. After approximately 11 days of culture, CD4+ T cells were isolated with the EasySep CD4+ T cell isolation kit. None of the healthy vaccine recipients had a prior SARS-CoV-2 infection, which was confirmed by nucleocapsid antibody tests that came back negative both before and after vaccination.

The starting material was CD4+ T cells from PBMCs cultured with HCoV-NL63 spike peptides, obtained before COVID-19 vaccination. The cell subset or site label here, explained by the study, means: HCoV-NL63 spike overlapping peptide pool stimulation. Every receptor here comes from a human donor who received a COVID-19 vaccine.

The chain is built from TRBV18 and TRBJ1-1; unclear D gene. The CDR3 totals 13 residues. Trimming pared 0 bases from V and 2 bases from J, leaving 4 bases between. Looked up from germline, CDR1 is KGHSH and CDR2 is LQKENI. The CDR3 here is CASSPPDNTEAFF. Written as DNA, the CDR3 is TGTGCCAGCTCACCACCAGATAACACTGAAGCTTTCTTT.

This clone was observed a single time. The rearrangement links TRBV3-1 (or the pseudogene TRBV3-2) to TRBJ1-1, with D uncertain. Germline loops: CDR1 LGHDT, CDR2 YNNKEL (reference sequence). Trimming took 1 base from V and 4 from J, leaving 16 bases between them. The CDR3 consists of 16 residues. The CDR3 sequence is CASSQGVSRSGTEAFF. The CDR3 DNA follows: TGTGCCAGCAGCCAAGGCGTCAGCCGATCGGGCACTGAAGCTTTCTTT.

The rearrangement joins TRBV7-2 to TRBJ2-5; no clear D gene. Germline V gene sequence: CDR1 SGHTA, CDR2 FQGNSA. Trimming took off 1 base at V and 1 base at J, with 10 bases between the two ends. The CDR3 covers 15 residues. For the CDR3, the DNA is TGTGCCAGCAGCTTAGAGGGCGGCCTCCAAGAGACCCAGTACTTC. This gives the protein CASSLEGGLQETQYF.

The chain links TRBV6-5 to TRBJ2-7; TRBD2 matches 11 bases. Germline assignment: CDR1 MNHEY and CDR2 SVGAGI. CDR3 length equals 15 residues. Germline trimming cut 4 bases from V and 6 bases from J; bases unmatched to any gene: 8. CDR3: CASSSVLAGVLEQYF. DNA for the CDR3: TGTGCCAGCAGTTCCGTACTAGCGGGAGTACTCGAGCAGTACTTC.

This clone was seen once. V gene TRBV6-6 combines with J gene TRBJ1-3; 9 bases map to TRBD1. The CDR3 runs 16 residues. Trimming took 6 bases from V and 4 from J; bases not matched to a gene: 10. CDR1 is MNHNY, CDR2 SVGAGI, per germline (reference sequence). The CDR3 DNA follows: TGTGCCAGCAGCAACCCCGGACAGGGGTTAGGAAACACCATATATTTT. Translated: CASSNPGQGLGNTIYF.

This chain uses TRBV6-2 or TRBV6-3 with TRBJ2-1; D is tentatively TRBD1 or TRBD2 (5 bases each). The germline V gene has CDR1 MNHEY and CDR2 SVGEGT. Trimming pared 3 bases from V and 4 bases from J, leaving 13 bases between. The CDR3 is 15 amino acids. In DNA, the CDR3 is TGTGCCAGCAGTTATGGGACCTCGACTTACAATGAGCAGTTCTTC. The encoded protein is CASSYGTSTYNEQFF.

The rearrangement uses TRBV28 and TRBJ2-2, with D unresolved. Germline V gene data show CDR1 as MDHEN and CDR2 as SYDVKM. Between the trimmed V and J ends, which lost 7 bases and 3 bases, there was a span of 6 bases. There are 12 residues in the CDR3. The CDR3 loop is CASTSHTGELFF. CDR3 in DNA: TGTGCCAGCACCTCCCACACCGGGGAGCTGTTTTTT.

The V and J genes are TRBV6-6 and TRBJ1-5; D possibly corresponds to TRBD1 (6 bases). Germline CDR1 is MNHNY and CDR2 is SVGAGI (reference sequence). The CDR3 has 13 amino acids. Between the trimmed V and J ends, which lost 5 bases and 3 bases, there was a span of 8 bases. CDR3 DNA sequence: TGTGCCAGCAGTCGACAGGTCAATCAGCCCCAGCATTTT. Its protein product is CASSRQVNQPQHF.

This sequence joins TRBV5-1 and TRBJ1-4; D possibly corresponds to TRBD1 (6 bases). CDR3 size: 14 residues. Trimming stripped 0 bases from V and 5 bases from J, with 8 bases between. CDR1 SGHRS and CDR2 YFSETQ come from the germline V gene. In DNA form, the CDR3 reads TGCGCCAGCAGCTTGGAACAGGGAAATGAAAAACTGTTTTTT. Protein product: CASSLEQGNEKLFF.

This clone came up a few times. This chain uses TRBV6-5 with TRBJ1-2; no definite D call. V lost 0 bases and J lost 4, with 12 bases in between. This CDR3 is 15 amino acids long. CDR1 MNHEY and CDR2 SVGAGI come from the germline V gene. The CDR3 is CASSYSISGLYGYTF. The CDR3 DNA reads as TGTGCCAGCAGTTACTCGATATCGGGCCTCTATGGCTACACCTTC.

There are a few counts of this clone. The chain joins TRBV30 to TRBJ2-7; unclear D gene. CDR3 size: 11 residues. The germline V and J ends were trimmed by 0 bases and 1 base, with 1 base remaining between them. CDR1 is GTSNPN, CDR2 SVGIG, per germline (reference sequence). Here the CDR3 DNA reads TGTGCCTGGAGTGTTTCCTACGAGCAGTACTTC. Residues: CAWSVSYEQYF.

The rearrangement links TRBV5-4 to TRBJ1-2, with D uncertain. V gave up 4 bases and J gave up 3 bases, with 10 bases separating them. The CDR3 consists of 13 residues. The V gene's germline CDR1 is SGHNT and CDR2 YYREEE (reference sequence). The CDR3 sequence: CASSGRSDYGYTF. In DNA, the CDR3 is TGTGCCAGCAGCGGCCGGTCCGACTATGGCTACACCTTC.

The chain has TRBV6-5 and TRBJ2-7; the D gene is possibly TRBD2 (5 bases). Per germline, CDR1 MNHEY and CDR2 SVGAGI. Trimming left V 9 bases short and J 3 bases short, with 15 bases between. The CDR3 runs to 13 residues. The CDR3 spells CARSLGVGYEQYF. The CDR3 nucleotides are TGTGCCAGAAGCCTCGGGGTAGGCTACGAGCAGTACTTC.